A single sample gave rise to the 15 T cell receptor beta chains below, sequenced in a study of cytomegalovirus exposure and HLA in healthy donors. 13 Jbeta primers and 60 Vbeta primers were used for the PCR. The method was immunoSEQ multiplex PCR; TCRdb's version includes in-frame clones alone and lacks a portion of them. The repertoire consists of roughly 200,000 clones, with 82% occurring once and the leading ten covering about 0.58%. Sequenced sample: PBMCs. These receptors were obtained from a woman aged 40 to 50 in good health and CMV-seronegative.

The chain links TRBV7-9 to TRBJ2-5, with D possibly being TRBD2 (5 bases). Looked up from germline, CDR1 is SEHNR and CDR2 is FQNEAQ (reference sequence). The CDR3 is 16 residues long. Trimming pared 4 bases from V and 2 bases from J, leaving 17 bases between. This chain's CDR3 is CASSSGPVAYQETQYF. The CDR3 DNA follows: TGTGCCAGCAGCTCCGGCCCAGTAGCGTATCAAGAGACCCAGTACTTC.

Only one count was recorded for this clone. This chain connects TRBV6-5 to TRBJ2-1, with 8 positions matching TRBD2. The germline V gene encodes CDR1 MNHEY and CDR2 SVGAGI. The CDR3 consists of 13 residues. Trimming at V came to 7 bases and at J to 8 bases, leaving 7 bases not matched to a gene. The DNA for the CDR3 is TGTGCCAGCACCACCCGGGGGGGCCATGAGCAGTTCTTC. It codes for CASTTRGGHEQFF.

The CDR3 spells CASSLSGTGGRQETQYF. CDR3 DNA sequence: TGTGCCAGCAGTTTATCAGGGACAGGGGGCAGGCAAGAGACCCAGTACTTC. The chain joins TRBV27 to TRBJ2-5, with 12 bases lining up with TRBD1. J was trimmed by 2 bases and V by 0 bases; bases with no gene match: 4. The CDR3 spans 17 residues. The germline V gene encodes CDR1 MNHEY and CDR2 SMNVEV (reference sequence).

The chain couples TRBV9 to TRBJ1-2; 10 bases are a match to TRBD1. CDR1 is SGDLS and CDR2 is YYNGEE in the germline V gene. This CDR3 is built from 14 residues. Trimming removed 3 bases from V and 9 bases from J; junction bases left unmatched: 8. The CDR3 loop reads CASSDPGQGRSYTF. In DNA, the CDR3 is TGTGCCAGCAGCGATCCGGGACAGGGGCGAAGCTACACCTTC.

V gene TRBV11-3 combines with J gene TRBJ2-7, with a weak D call TRBD2 (7 bases). Germline V gene sequence: CDR1 SGHNT, CDR2 YENEEA. V dropped 3 bases and J dropped 2 bases, with 20 bases sitting between them. The CDR3 runs to 17 residues. CDR3 coding DNA: TGTGCCAGCAGCTTTTCAAGGGGGGGCCCAACTGCCTACGAGCAGTACTTC. It translates to CASSFSRGGPTAYEQYF.

The chain has TRBV18 and TRBJ2-7; a weak D match, TRBD2 (6 bases). Looked up from germline, CDR1 is KGHSH and CDR2 is LQKENI. The CDR3 runs 14 residues. Trimming left V 0 bases short and J 7 bases short, with 13 bases between. For the CDR3, the DNA is TGTGCCAGCTCACCACCCAGCGGGCCCGGGGAGCAGTACTTC. Encoded protein: CASSPPSGPGEQYF.

V and J are TRBV5-1 and TRBJ2-6; no definite D call. This CDR3 contains 16 residues. With 4 bases removed from V and 0 bases from J, the gap between germline ends came to 11 bases. Germline V CDR1 and CDR2: SGHRS, YFSETQ. In DNA, the CDR3 is TGCGCCAGCAGCCCCCAGGCAAACTCTGGGGCCAACGTCCTGACTTTC. Amino acid sequence: CASSPQANSGANVLTF.

This clone appeared once. The chain recombines TRBV4-3 with TRBJ1-2; D might be TRBD1 (5 bases). The CDR3 loop spans 15 amino acids. Germline V gives CDR1 LGHNA, CDR2 YSLEER. The ends were cut back, 1 base at V and 4 bases at J, with 13 bases in the middle. The DNA of the CDR3 is TGCGCCAGCAGCCAAGGGCCGGGGGTTGTCTATGGCTACACCTTC. Protein: CASSQGPGVVYGYTF.

This chain joins TRBV6-6 and TRBJ1-5; possibly TRBD1 for D (6 bases). Germline V gives CDR1 MNHNY, CDR2 SVGAGI (reference sequence). The CDR3 contains 13 residues. V gave up 8 bases and J gave up 5 bases, with 13 bases separating them. CDR3 region: CASGLRGDQPQHF. CDR3 bases: TGTGCCAGCGGTCTCAGGGGAGATCAGCCCCAGCATTTT.

This chain connects TRBV9 to TRBJ2-3; D is ambiguous. V was cut by 0 bases and J by 2 bases, with 10 bases left in between. The CDR3 is made up of 15 amino acids. Germline-derived CDR1 and CDR2 are SGDLS and YYNGEE. For the CDR3, the DNA is TGTGCCAGCAGCGTAGATGTTCCCTCCACAGATACGCAGTATTTT. It is translated as CASSVDVPSTDTQYF.

The V gene is TRBV30, the J gene TRBJ2-2, with D perhaps TRBD1 (6 bases). V was clipped by 5 bases and J by 3 bases, with 10 bases between them. CDR3 length: 13 residues. In germline, CDR1 is GTSNPN, CDR2 SVGIG (reference sequence). CDR3 in amino acids: CAWAGQHTGELFF. The CDR3 DNA is TGTGCCTGGGCAGGACAGCACACCGGGGAGCTGTTTTTT.

The V gene is TRBV7-3, the J gene TRBJ1-1, with D tentatively TRBD1 (5 bases). This CDR3 comprises 14 residues. Germline V gives CDR1 SGHTA, CDR2 FQGTGA. The V gene lost 3 bases and the J gene lost 4 bases, with 12 bases spanning the gap. The CDR3 sequence is CASSFGGVGTEAFF. CDR3 bases: TGTGCCAGCAGCTTTGGAGGGGTTGGCACTGAAGCTTTCTTT.

The V call is TRBV27, the J call TRBJ1-5; weak D call: TRBD1 (5 bases). CDR1 and CDR2 from the germline V gene are MNHEY and SMNVEV (reference sequence). The CDR3 extends over 15 amino acids. Trimming removed 6 bases from V and 7 bases from J, with 19 bases in between. Written as DNA, the CDR3 is TGTGCCAGCAGCCCCGGCGGGGGTGGCTGGCAGCCCCAGCATTTT. Encoded protein: CASSPGGGGWQPQHF.

This clone appeared a few times. The genes are TRBV19 and TRBJ1-3; D unclear. The germline CDR1 and CDR2 sequences are LNHDA and SQIVND (reference sequence). Trimming took 3 bases from V and 0 from J, leaving 9 bases between them. The CDR3 runs 15 residues. Here the CDR3 reads CASSISGYSGNTIYF. The CDR3 nucleotides are TGTGCCAGTAGTATTTCCGGTTACTCTGGAAACACCATATATTTT.

The rearrangement links TRBV4-3 to TRBJ2-1, with a possible D match to TRBD1 (5 bases). Germline assignment: CDR1 LGHNA and CDR2 YSLEER. Trimming took off 0 bases at V and 13 bases at J, with 16 bases between the two ends. The CDR3 is 14 amino acids. The CDR3 spells CASSQDGIQGKQFF. The CDR3, as DNA: TGCGCCAGCAGCCAAGATGGCATCCAGGGCAAACAGTTCTTC.